This T cell receptor beta chain was captured in a study of CD8+CD57+ T cells in acquired aplastic anemia. Overall study context: The DNA of sorted CD4+ and CD8+ cells averaged approximately 3.3 ug.

Overall study results and limits: Between the patient and control groups, CD8+ Simpson's diversity did not differ significantly. The same twenty-nine CD8+ CDR3 sequences occurred in patients and in controls.

CDR3 and TCR beta VDJ profiling relied on a genomic DNA template. Each CDR3 protein is one row after TCRdb ran MiXCR on the reads. In the table there are 250,000 to 300,000 distinct CDR3 sequences, roughly three fifths of which are singletons. V trimming: 4 bases; J trimming: 7 bases; junction bases outside the gene matches: 6. The CDR3 consists of 15 residues. The germline CDR1 and CDR2 sequences are KGHDR and SFDVKD. This clonotype has ten or more counts. The antigen remains undetermined. The clonotype was recovered from a human donor with severe aplastic anemia or a healthy control (not recorded which). The gene calls are TRBV24-1 and TRBJ2-1, with 10 bases fitting TRBD2. Sequencing was done on a sample of sorted CD4+, CD8+, or CD8+CD57+ T cells (not recorded which) from PBMCs. In DNA form, the CDR3 reads TGTGCCACCAGTGAAGCTAGCGGGGGTGGAAATGAGCAGTTCTTC. It specifies CATSEASGGGNEQFF.